The 26 T cell receptor beta chains listed next were all sequenced from one sample in a study of beta chain features in type 1 diabetes. All of the isolated RNA was reverse transcribed, so expressed TCRB transcripts were sequenced. TCRdb keeps only in-frame clones here, not all; method: immunoSEQ multiplex PCR. The sample gives some 100,000 clones, approximately 39% of which show up once; less than 0.08% is in the top ten. The source material was stem cell memory CD4+ T cells from blood. Receptors were obtained from a woman between 18 and 29 years old in good health.

This rearrangement joins TRBV6-4 to TRBJ2-1, with 11 bases identical to TRBD2. Germline V gives CDR1 MRHNA, CDR2 SNTAGT. The CDR3 runs 17 residues. V was pared by 5 bases and J by 3 bases, with 9 bases of the junction left unmatched. The CDR3 bases are TGTGCCAGCAGTCCTACTAGCGGGGGACTTTTCTACAATGAGCAGTTCTTC. Its protein is CASSPTSGGLFYNEQFF.

The V and J genes are TRBV6-5 and TRBJ2-7, with a weak D call TRBD1 (5 bases). The germline V and J ends were trimmed by 2 bases and 2 bases, with 10 bases remaining between them. The length of the CDR3 is 14 residues. Germline CDR1 is MNHEY and CDR2 is SVGAGI. The CDR3 region has the DNA TGTGCCAGCAGTTACAGATCAGGGACCTACGAGCAGTACTTC. Its translation is CASSYRSGTYEQYF.

This clone was detected only a few times. The chain has TRBV7-9 and TRBJ2-5, with 8 bases that match TRBD1. J was trimmed by 6 bases and V by 0 bases; bases with no gene match: 9. Germline V gives CDR1 SEHNR, CDR2 FQNEAQ (reference sequence). This CDR3 spans 16 amino acids. Here the CDR3 DNA reads TGTGCCAGCAGCTTAGCATCGGCAGGGGGCTTGAAGACCCAGTACTTC. Its protein product is CASSLASAGGLKTQYF.

This rearrangement joins TRBV9 to TRBJ2-5, with 11 positions matching TRBD2. After removal of 4 bases from V and 5 bases from J, the junction contained 7 bases not matched to a gene. The CDR3 is 15 amino acids. Looked up from germline, CDR1 is SGDLS and CDR2 is YYNGEE. Here the CDR3 DNA reads TGTGCCAGCAGCTTGGAACTAGCGGGAGTGGAGACCCAGTACTTC. It translates to CASSLELAGVETQYF.

This clone was detected once. The V gene is TRBV5-1, the J gene TRBJ2-3; TRBD1 agrees at 7 bases. Germline V gives CDR1 SGHRS, CDR2 YFSETQ. V trimming: 4 bases; J trimming: 2 bases; junction bases outside the gene matches: 7. This CDR3 region has 15 residues. The CDR3 spells CASSRTGVFTDTQYF. The DNA of the CDR3 is TGCGCCAGCAGCCGAACAGGGGTCTTCACAGATACGCAGTATTTT. The complete variable domain, with remaining parts taken from reference TRBV5-1 and TRBJ2-3, reads KAGVTQTPRYLIKTRGQQVTLSCSPISGHRSVSWYQQTPGQGLQFLFEYFSETQRNKGNFPGRFSGRQFSNSRSEMNVSTLELGDSALYLCASSRTGVFTDTQYFGPGTRLTVL.

This clone was seen a single time. The CDR3 DNA is TGTGCCAGCAGCCCAGGCCTTGGGGAGAGGTATGGAGAGACCCAGTACTTC. It yields the protein CASSPGLGERYGETQYF. The rearrangement uses TRBV7-9 and TRBJ2-5; possible D gene TRBD2, 5 bases. The CDR3 runs 17 residues. From germline, CDR1 is SEHNR and CDR2 FQNEAQ (reference sequence). Trimming removed 5 bases from V and 4 bases from J, with 23 bases in between. The full variable domain, rest sourced from reference TRBV7-9 and TRBJ2-5, is DTGVSQNPRHKITKRGQNVTFRCDPISEHNRLYWYRQTLGQGPEFLTYFQNEAQLEKSRLLSDRFSAERPKGSFSTLEIQRTEQGDSAMYLCASSPGLGERYGETQYFGPGTRLLVL.

This clone has just a few counts. The CDR3 bases are TGTGCCAGCAGCTTAGGAGGGGGTTATCAAGAGACCCAGTACTTC. This gives the protein CASSLGGGYQETQYF. This chain links TRBV7-2 with TRBJ2-5; D possibly corresponds to TRBD1 (6 bases). From germline, CDR1 is SGHTA and CDR2 FQGNSA. The germline V and J ends were trimmed by 1 base and 2 bases, with 11 bases remaining between them. CDR3 length: 15 residues. Full variable domain (missing parts from reference TRBV7-2 and TRBJ2-5): GAGVSQSPSNKVTEKGKDVELRCDPISGHTALYWYRQSLGQGLEFLIYFQGNSAPDKSGLPSDRFSAERTGGSVSTLTIQRTQQEDSAVYLCASSLGGGYQETQYFGPGTRLLVL.

The chain recombines TRBV6-6 with TRBJ2-7; D is unresolved. Trimming pared 3 bases from V and 3 bases from J, leaving 12 bases between. The CDR3 consists of 14 residues. Germline V lookup: CDR1 MNHNY, CDR2 SVGAGI (reference sequence). CDR3 loop: CASSYSSPGYEQYF. The CDR3 DNA follows: TGTGCCAGCAGTTATTCTAGTCCTGGCTACGAGCAGTACTTC.

The chain has TRBV18 and TRBJ2-1; a possible D gene is TRBD2 (5 bases). Germline loops: CDR1 KGHSH, CDR2 LQKENI. Trimming took 1 base from V and 8 from J, leaving 12 bases between them. The CDR3 loop spans 14 amino acids. CDR3 nucleotide sequence: TGTGCCAGCTCACCACGACGAGGGCCGGATGAGCAGTTCTTC. This translates into CASSPRRGPDEQFF.

CDR3 loop: CASIDPAKSYNEQFF. CDR3 sequence (DNA): TGCGCCAGCATAGATCCTGCAAAGTCCTACAATGAGCAGTTCTTC. V and J are TRBV5-1 and TRBJ2-1; no clear D. Looked up from germline, CDR1 is SGHRS and CDR2 is YFSETQ. The CDR3 is made up of 15 amino acids. V gave up 6 bases and J gave up 1 base, with 14 bases separating them.

This chain uses TRBV5-1 with TRBJ1-1; D gene ambiguous. Trimming stripped 5 bases from V and 5 bases from J, with 16 bases between. Germline assignment: CDR1 SGHRS and CDR2 YFSETQ. The CDR3 runs to 14 residues. CDR3 amino acids: CASRGINPGTEAFF. The CDR3 nucleotides are TGCGCCAGCAGGGGAATAAATCCGGGAACTGAAGCTTTCTTT.

The rearrangement links TRBV18 to TRBJ1-1; a possible D gene is TRBD1 (5 bases). Germline CDR1 is KGHSH and CDR2 is LQKENI. Trimming took 1 base from V and 0 from J, leaving 9 bases between them. CDR3 length: 15 amino acids. The CDR3 region is CASSPLDSMNTEAFF. The CDR3 coding sequence is TGTGCCAGCTCACCACTAGACAGCATGAACACTGAAGCTTTCTTT.

CDR3 region: CASRTYRGSYGYTF. CDR3 nucleotides: TGTGCCAGCAGGACGTACAGGGGGAGCTATGGCTACACCTTC. The V call is TRBV6-6, the J call TRBJ1-2; 8 nucleotides agree with TRBD1. The CDR3 spans 14 residues. CDR1 is MNHNY, CDR2 SVGAGI, per germline (reference sequence). Unmatched junction bases numbered 7, after V lost 6 bases and J lost 4 bases.

As to this clone: Other nucleotide sequences from this sample produce the same CDR3. The chain uses TRBV7-9 and TRBJ1-1; D remains ambiguous. Trimming left V 2 bases short and J 0 bases short, with 4 bases between. Germline CDR1 is SEHNR and CDR2 is FQNEAQ (reference sequence). The CDR3 has 13 amino acids. The CDR3 coding sequence is TGTGCCAGCAGCTTAACGGTGAACACTGAAGCTTTCTTT. Its protein is CASSLTVNTEAFF.

This clone was seen more than once but under ten times. The chain links TRBV18 to TRBJ2-3; the D gene is possibly TRBD2 (6 bases). From germline, CDR1 is KGHSH and CDR2 LQKENI. The CDR3 totals 16 residues. Trimming cost V 5 bases and J 2 bases, with 17 bases left between them. The DNA of the CDR3 is TGTGCCAGCTCAAGTCCCGGGACTGCCCCCACAGATACGCAGTATTTT. This translates into CASSSPGTAPTDTQYF.

The V and J genes are TRBV29-1 and TRBJ1-2, with D tentatively TRBD1 (6 bases). V lost 2 bases to trimming and J lost 5 bases, with 24 bases between them. The CDR3 has 17 residues. CDR1 and CDR2 from the germline V gene are SQVTM and ANQGSEA. For the CDR3, the DNA is TGCAGCGTTGAAAACCCAGGGGAGTGGGCCTCTTTATATGGCTACACCTTC. Amino acid sequence: CSVENPGEWASLYGYTF. The entire variable domain, with the rest obtained from reference TRBV29-1 and TRBJ1-2, is as follows: SAVISQKPSRDICQRGTSLTIQCQVDSQVTMMFWYRQQPGQSLTLIATANQGSEATYESGFVIDKFPISRPNLTFSTLTVSNMSPEDSSIYLCSVENPGEWASLYGYTFGSGTRLTVV.

The chain combines TRBV19 with TRBJ1-5; D gene uncertain. Germline V CDR1 and CDR2: LNHDA, SQIVND (reference sequence). There are 13 residues in the CDR3. V was shortened by 3 bases and J by 4 bases, with 7 bases between the two germline ends. The CDR3 region is CASSMAANQPQHF. CDR3 bases: TGTGCCAGTAGTATGGCAGCGAATCAGCCCCAGCATTTT. Complete variable domain (other parts from reference TRBV19 and TRBJ1-5): DGGITQSPKYLFRKEGQNVTLSCEQNLNHDAMYWYRQDPGQGLRLIYYSQIVNDFQKGDIAEGYSVSREKKESFPLTVTSAQKNPTAFYLCASSMAANQPQHFGDGTRLSIL.

The chain links TRBV6-5 to TRBJ1-3; D is undetermined. The CDR3 covers 15 residues. V lost 8 bases to trimming and J lost 0 bases, with 14 bases between them. Per germline, CDR1 MNHEY and CDR2 SVGAGI. The CDR3 coding sequence is TGTGCCAGCGGGGAGACTACTTACTCTGGAAACACCATATATTTT. Translating it yields CASGETTYSGNTIYF.

This clone was picked up a small number of times. The rearrangement links TRBV7-2 to TRBJ1-2; perhaps TRBD1 as D (5 bases). CDR3 size: 15 residues. V dropped 5 bases and J dropped 7 bases, with 20 bases sitting between them. CDR1 is SGHTA and CDR2 is FQGNSA in the germline V gene. Here the CDR3 DNA reads TGTGCCAGCAGCCCTAGACTCGGAGGGGCCCGTGGCTACACCTTC. Translating it yields CASSPRLGGARGYTF.

The rearrangement uses TRBV5-1 and TRBJ2-5; tentatively, D is TRBD1 (5 bases). Germline V gene sequence: CDR1 SGHRS, CDR2 YFSETQ. This CDR3 comprises 14 residues. Trimming took off 0 bases at V and 1 base at J, with 7 bases between the two ends. CDR3 in amino acids: CASSLVGVQETQYF. Here the CDR3 DNA reads TGCGCCAGCAGCTTGGTAGGGGTCCAAGAGACCCAGTACTTC. Full variable domain (outside the CDR3, taken from reference TRBV5-1 and TRBJ2-5): KAGVTQTPRYLIKTRGQQVTLSCSPISGHRSVSWYQQTPGQGLQFLFEYFSETQRNKGNFPGRFSGRQFSNSRSEMNVSTLELGDSALYLCASSLVGVQETQYFGPGTRLLVL.

V and J are TRBV5-1 and TRBJ1-5; D unresolved. Germline V gives CDR1 SGHRS, CDR2 YFSETQ. This CDR3 spans 9 amino acids. The V gene lost 7 bases and the J gene lost 9 bases, with 5 bases spanning the gap. The CDR3 reads CASPLPQHF. CDR3 nucleotides: TGCGCCAGCCCTCTGCCCCAGCATTTT.

Here the CDR3 reads CASSRDRGYTEAFF. CDR3 bases: TGTGCCAGCAGCCGTGACAGGGGTTACACTGAAGCTTTCTTT. This chain connects TRBV5-6 to TRBJ1-1, with 8 bases identical to TRBD1. V dropped 4 bases and J dropped 3; count of bases not matched to a gene: 5. The germline gives CDR1 SGHDT, CDR2 YYEEEE. The CDR3 contains 14 residues.

A few counts support this clone. The rearrangement uses TRBV5-6 and TRBJ2-7; 7 bases are a match to TRBD2. The J segment lost 0 bases and the V segment lost 5 bases, leaving 17 bases of the junction unmatched. Germline V gene data show CDR1 as SGHDT and CDR2 as YYEEEE. This CDR3 is 18 amino acids long. CDR3 bases: TGTGCCAGCAGACGGACACGGAGGGAGGGACCGAGCTCCTACGAGCAGTACTTC. Its translation is CASRRTRREGPSSYEQYF.

The chain recombines TRBV4-3 with TRBJ2-1; TRBD2 aligns across 10 bases. With 1 base clipped from V and 4 bases from J, the junction kept 10 bases outside the gene matches. Germline CDR1 and CDR2: LGHNA and YSLEER. The CDR3 is 18 residues long. CDR3 DNA: TGCGCCAGCAGCCAAGTGGAAATTCTAGCGGGAGTTTACAATGAGCAGTTCTTC. Protein product: CASSQVEILAGVYNEQFF.

This clone was counted only a few times. This chain connects TRBV7-2 to TRBJ2-7; 9 bases are a match to TRBD1. Germline V lookup: CDR1 SGHTA, CDR2 FQGNSA. The ends lost 5 bases at V and 4 bases at J; junction bases unmatched: 3. This CDR3 comprises 13 residues. The CDR3 loop is CASSRGTGYEQYF. The CDR3 bases are TGTGCCAGCAGCCGAGGGACAGGGTACGAGCAGTACTTC.

This clone has more than one count but fewer than ten. V gene TRBV5-1 combines with J gene TRBJ1-2, with unresolved D. The CDR3 totals 13 residues. Germline V CDR1 and CDR2: SGHRS, YFSETQ. V dropped 0 bases and J dropped 5 bases, with 8 bases sitting between them. CDR3 sequence: CASSLGQRYGYTF. CDR3 in DNA: TGCGCCAGCAGCTTGGGTCAGCGGTATGGCTACACCTTC.